A single sample gave rise to the 27 T cell receptor beta chains below, sequenced in a study of cytotoxic CD8 clonotypes in ibrutinib-treated CLL. Measured with immunoSEQ multiplex PCR; TCRdb has only the in-frame clones, and not every one. The repertoire holds roughly 180,000 clones, with over 55% as singletons. Sequenced material: PBMCs, taken after 24 months of ibrutinib treatment. The receptors derive from a human donor with chronic lymphocytic leukemia.

The chain carries TRBV9 and TRBJ1-3, with D maybe TRBD1 (6 bases). Germline V lookup: CDR1 SGDLS, CDR2 YYNGEE. CDR3 length: 13 amino acids. The V and J ends lost 4 bases and 5 bases respectively, with 10 bases between them. CDR3 protein: CASSPRDRNTIYF. In nucleotides, the CDR3 is TGTGCCAGCAGCCCGAGGGACAGAAACACCATATATTTT.

The V gene is TRBV7-9, the J gene TRBJ2-5; D is unclear. This CDR3 spans 14 amino acids. Germline-derived CDR1 and CDR2 are SEHNR and FQNEAQ (reference sequence). The V and J ends lost 2 bases and 2 bases respectively, with 9 bases between them. CDR3 amino acids: CASSLSYGQETQYF. The CDR3, as DNA: TGTGCCAGCAGCTTATCTTACGGACAAGAGACCCAGTACTTC.

V is TRBV5-1 and J is TRBJ2-2, with 11 bases identical to TRBD2. Unmatched junction bases numbered 2, after V lost 4 bases and J lost 3 bases. The CDR3 extends over 15 amino acids. The germline V gene encodes CDR1 SGHRS and CDR2 YFSETQ. CDR3 region: CASSVGLADTGELFF. CDR3 nucleotides: TGCGCCAGCAGCGTGGGACTAGCGGACACCGGGGAGCTGTTTTTT.

The genes are TRBV19 and TRBJ2-4; 8 nucleotides align to TRBD2. V dropped 3 bases and J dropped 0; count of bases not matched to a gene: 4. Germline assignment: CDR1 LNHDA and CDR2 SQIVND (reference sequence). This CDR3 has 16 amino acids. As DNA, the CDR3 is TGTGCCAGTAGTATCCGGAGCGGGGGAGCCAAAAACATTCAGTACTTC. Its protein product is CASSIRSGGAKNIQYF.

The V and J genes are TRBV4-2 and TRBJ2-7, with a possible D match to TRBD2 (6 bases). Trimming pared 0 bases from V and 3 bases from J, leaving 15 bases between. Germline loops: CDR1 LGHNA, CDR2 YNFKEQ. The CDR3 covers 16 residues. For the CDR3, the DNA is TGTGCCAGCAGCCAAGATCTGGGGGACTCTGGCTACGAGCAGTACTTC. This encodes CASSQDLGDSGYEQYF.

The rearrangement links TRBV29-1 to TRBJ1-2; TRBD1 agrees at 8 bases. Per the germline V gene, CDR1 is SQVTM and CDR2 is ANQGSEA. This CDR3 comprises 13 residues. V gave up 3 bases and J gave up 8 bases; unmatched junction bases: 8. CDR3 in DNA: TGCAGCGTTGACAGGGGGCAAGGCGAGGGCTACACCTTC. The encoded protein is CSVDRGQGEGYTF.

This clone was counted a few times. V usage is TRBV10-3 and J usage is TRBJ1-1; D gene unclear. This CDR3 has 12 amino acids. CDR1 ENHRY and CDR2 SYGVKD come from the germline V gene. V was trimmed by 0 bases and J by 11 bases, leaving 10 bases between them. The DNA of the CDR3 is TGTGCCATCAGTGAGTCCCGTCCGGCGGCTTTCTTT. It yields the protein CAISESRPAAFF.

The chain combines TRBV7-8 with TRBJ1-1, with D maybe TRBD1 (5 bases). Trimming cost V 4 bases and J 5 bases, with 17 bases left between them. The germline V gene has CDR1 SGHVS and CDR2 FQNEAQ. This CDR3 is built from 15 residues. Written as DNA, the CDR3 is TGTGCCAGCAGCTCCCGGACGAGAAGGGGTACTGAAGCTTTCTTT. It encodes CASSSRTRRGTEAFF. Variable domain in full (rest from reference TRBV7-8 and TRBJ1-1): GAGVSQSPRYKVAKRGQDVALRCDPISGHVSLFWYQQALGQGPEFLTYFQNEAQLDKSGLPSDRFFAERPEGSVSTLKIQRTQQEDSAVYLCASSSRTRRGTEAFFGQGTRLTVV.

The chain employs TRBV13 and TRBJ1-2, with 7 bases fitting TRBD1. The J segment lost 3 bases and the V segment lost 5 bases, leaving 3 bases of the junction unmatched. Germline CDR1 and CDR2: PRHDT and FYEKMQ (reference sequence). The CDR3 extends over 13 amino acids. CDR3 amino acids: CASSLRGYYGYTF. The CDR3 DNA reads as TGTGCCAGCAGCCTCAGGGGGTACTATGGCTACACCTTC.

The chain's CDR3 is CASSLSQDPNTEAFF. CDR3 DNA sequence: TGCGCCAGCAGCTTGTCTCAGGACCCGAACACTGAAGCTTTCTTT. The chain uses TRBV5-1 and TRBJ1-1; no clear D. V dropped 1 base and J dropped 1 base, with 11 bases sitting between them. CDR1 and CDR2 from the germline V gene are SGHRS and YFSETQ. This CDR3 has 15 amino acids.

The chain employs TRBV7-8 and TRBJ1-4, with TRBD1 matching over 9 bases. This CDR3 spans 14 amino acids. Trimming at V came to 5 bases and at J to 8 bases, leaving 6 bases not matched to a gene. Germline V lookup: CDR1 SGHVS, CDR2 FQNEAQ. This CDR3 is CASSGTGYGEKLFF. The DNA of the CDR3 is TGTGCCAGCAGCGGGACAGGGTATGGGGAAAAACTGTTTTTT.

The J gene is TRBJ2-7, the V gene TRBV5-4; D is possibly TRBD1 (5 bases). This CDR3 is 14 amino acids long. Germline-derived CDR1 and CDR2 are SGHNT and YYREEE (reference sequence). V gave up 5 bases and J gave up 0 bases, with 12 bases separating them. This CDR3 is CASRRQTDSYEQYF. The CDR3 DNA is TGTGCCAGCAGAAGACAGACTGACTCCTACGAGCAGTACTTC.

This clone has only a few counts. The chain links TRBV7-6 to TRBJ2-1; 10 nucleotides agree with TRBD1. Germline CDR1 SGHVS, CDR2 FNYEAQ. CDR3 length: 15 amino acids. V shed 5 bases, J shed 7 bases, and the junction held 8 bases outside the gene matches. CDR3 coding DNA: TGTGCCAGCAGCCAGCGACAGGGGGCGCGTAATGAGCAGTTCTTC. Its protein product is CASSQRQGARNEQFF.

The V call is TRBV7-2, the J call TRBJ2-7; tentative D call: TRBD2 (6 bases). In germline, CDR1 is SGHTA, CDR2 FQGNSA. V was clipped by 2 bases and J by 4 bases, with 9 bases between them. The CDR3 length is 13 residues. CDR3 DNA: TGTGCCAGCAGCTTAAGGGACTCTTACGAGCAGTACTTC. It codes for CASSLRDSYEQYF.

A few counts support this clone. The chain combines TRBV4-2 with TRBJ1-5; no firm D call. The ends were cut back, 6 bases at V and 0 bases at J, with 12 bases in the middle. The CDR3 runs 15 residues. Germline V gene lookup returns CDR1 LGHNA and CDR2 YNFKEQ. The CDR3 protein is CASSLSDDSNQPQHF. CDR3 sequence (DNA): TGTGCCAGCAGTCTTTCTGATGATAGCAATCAGCCCCAGCATTTT.

This clone appeared once. Other DNA sequences in this specimen translate into the identical CDR3. This chain links TRBV29-1 with TRBJ2-3; D is unresolved. The CDR3 runs to 12 residues. Germline V gene sequence: CDR1 SQVTM, CDR2 ANQGSEA. V was pared by 4 bases and J by 2 bases, with 7 bases between. The CDR3 here is CSVGGYTDTQYF. DNA for the CDR3: TGCAGCGTTGGCGGTTACACAGATACGCAGTATTTT.

The V and J genes are TRBV2 and TRBJ1-2; perhaps TRBD1 as D (5 bases). This CDR3 contains 13 residues. V was pared by 3 bases and J by 8 bases, with 13 bases between. Germline-derived CDR1 and CDR2 are SNHLY and FYNNEI. In nucleotides, the CDR3 is TGTGCCAGCAGTGATTCCGGGGGTGCCGGCTACACCTTC. Translated: CASSDSGGAGYTF.

The chain links TRBV19 to TRBJ2-3; TRBD2 is a possible D gene (5 bases). In germline, CDR1 is LNHDA, CDR2 SQIVND (reference sequence). Trimming removed 3 bases from V and 5 bases from J, with 15 bases in between. This CDR3 is 15 amino acids long. The chain's CDR3 is CASSISQARGDTQYF. The DNA of the CDR3 is TGTGCCAGTAGTATCTCGCAGGCCCGGGGAGATACGCAGTATTTT. The full variable domain, in which reference TRBV19 and TRBJ2-3 provide the parts outside the CDR3, is DGGITQSPKYLFRKEGQNVTLSCEQNLNHDAMYWYRQDPGQGLRLIYYSQIVNDFQKGDIAEGYSVSREKKESFPLTVTSAQKNPTAFYLCASSISQARGDTQYFGPGTRLTVL.

V usage is TRBV10-3 and J usage is TRBJ2-3; D is unclear. Trimming pared 4 bases from V and 4 bases from J, leaving 15 bases between. Germline loops: CDR1 ENHRY, CDR2 SYGVKD. The CDR3 loop spans 15 amino acids. CDR3 sequence reads: CAISGPVVAADTQYF. The DNA of the CDR3 is TGTGCCATCAGTGGTCCCGTGGTAGCAGCAGATACGCAGTATTTT.

The sample holds a few counts of this clone. The chain is built from TRBV4-3 and TRBJ2-7, with 7 bases identical to TRBD1. The CDR3 loop spans 13 amino acids. Germline loops: CDR1 LGHNA, CDR2 YSLEER. J was trimmed by 10 bases and V by 3 bases; bases with no gene match: 9. CDR3 sequence: CASSQETGILQYF. CDR3 coding DNA: TGCGCCAGCAGCCAGGAGACAGGGATCCTCCAGTACTTC.

This chain uses TRBV15 with TRBJ1-1; D is unclear. Looked up from germline, CDR1 is LNHNV and CDR2 is YYDKDF (reference sequence). Trimming shortened V by 5 bases and J by 0 bases, and 10 bases separated the two germline ends. The CDR3 has 14 residues. Here the CDR3 DNA reads TGTGCCACCAGCTACGGGGAGATGAACACTGAAGCTTTCTTT. Translating gives CATSYGEMNTEAFF.

This chain uses TRBV11-2 with TRBJ2-2; no clear D. The CDR3 has 14 amino acids. Per the germline V gene, CDR1 is SGHAT and CDR2 is FQNNGV. Trimming stripped 3 bases from V and 1 base from J, with 6 bases between. In nucleotides, the CDR3 is TGTGCCAGCAGCTTTGCACGGAACACCGGGGAGCTGTTTTTT. Protein product: CASSFARNTGELFF.

As regards this clone: One junction end does not reproduce the germline sequence, and a read error may be involved. This chain links TRBV5-6 with TRBJ2-7; TRBD2 agrees at 11 bases. The CDR3 covers 15 residues. The germline gives CDR1 SGHDT, CDR2 YYEEEE. This CDR3 is CASSLDYVAGGPQDF. For the CDR3, the DNA is TGTGCCAGCAGCTTGGATTACGTAGCGGGAGGGCCCCAGGACTTC.

The table lists this clone with a few counts. The J gene is TRBJ1-1, the V gene TRBV5-4; no clear D gene. Germline CDR1 is SGHNT and CDR2 is YYREEE (reference sequence). Trimming removed 1 base at V and 4 bases at J, with 17 bases between. The CDR3 is made up of 16 amino acids. This CDR3 reads CASSLLMRVRSTEAFF. For the CDR3, the DNA is TGTGCCAGCAGCTTGCTTATGCGGGTGAGGAGCACTGAAGCTTTCTTT.

The rearrangement uses TRBV7-9 and TRBJ2-2, with 8 nucleotides matching TRBD1. V shed 2 bases, J shed 6 bases, and the junction held 8 bases outside the gene matches. This CDR3 contains 16 residues. Per the germline V gene, CDR1 is SEHNR and CDR2 is FQNEAQ (reference sequence). CDR3 DNA sequence: TGTGCCAGCAGCTTACCATCCTCAGGGGGCGCCGGGGAGCTGTTTTTT. Amino acid sequence: CASSLPSSGGAGELFF.

This clone was seen a few times. This rearrangement joins TRBV6-5 to TRBJ1-2; no clear D. The CDR3 is 13 amino acids. V gave up 1 base and J gave up 2 bases, with 5 bases separating them. The germline CDR1 and CDR2 sequences are MNHEY and SVGAGI. The CDR3 here is CASSYLGNYGYTF. CDR3 DNA: TGTGCCAGCAGTTACTTGGGAAACTATGGCTACACCTTC.

This chain connects TRBV25-1 to TRBJ2-7; TRBD1 aligns across 8 bases. The CDR3 has 14 amino acids. The J segment lost 1 base and the V segment lost 5 bases, leaving 4 bases of the junction unmatched. Germline assignment: CDR1 MGHDK and CDR2 SYGVNS. The DNA for the CDR3 is TGTGCCAGCAGTAGGACAGGGAGGTCCTACGAGCAGTACTTC. This encodes CASSRTGRSYEQYF.